These 13 T cell receptor beta chains were all obtained from the same sample, sequenced in a study of blood T cell repertoires in COVID-19. Sequencing was performed with immunoSEQ multiplex PCR; in TCRdb, only in-frame clones are kept and a portion is missing. The sample holds about 200,000 clones, around 90% seen once. The sequenced material came from PBMCs or T cells enriched from blood (not recorded which). The receptors originated from a woman under 30 who had recovered from COVID-19.

The V and J genes are TRBV11-2 and TRBJ2-1; a weak D match, TRBD2 (6 bases). The CDR3 covers 16 residues. Between the trimmed V and J ends, which lost 1 base and 0 bases, there was a span of 10 bases. The germline CDR1 and CDR2 sequences are SGHAT and FQNNGV. For the CDR3, the DNA is TGTGCCAGCAGCTTAGGTGCGGGGAACTCCTACAATGAGCAGTTCTTC. Translating it yields CASSLGAGNSYNEQFF.

The V and J genes are TRBV9 and TRBJ2-7, with TRBD2 matching over 13 bases. The V and J ends lost 7 bases and 2 bases, in that order; junction bases with no gene match: 3. Germline V gene lookup returns CDR1 SGDLS and CDR2 YYNGEE. This CDR3 has 14 amino acids. Here the CDR3 reads CASSGTSGTYEQYF. The DNA for the CDR3 is TGTGCCAGCTCCGGGACTAGCGGGACCTACGAGCAGTACTTC.

The chain combines TRBV11-2 with TRBJ1-5, with D perhaps matching TRBD1 (5 bases). The CDR3 loop spans 14 amino acids. V was clipped by 1 base and J by 7 bases, with 11 bases between them. Looked up from germline, CDR1 is SGHAT and CDR2 is FQNNGV. Written as DNA, the CDR3 is TGTGCCAGCAGCTTAGTCCGGGGGGAGCAGCCCCAGCATTTT. The encoded protein is CASSLVRGEQPQHF.

This clone came up once. The chain is built from TRBV5-5 and TRBJ2-7; D is undetermined. The CDR3 is made up of 15 amino acids. CDR1 and CDR2 from the germline V gene are SGHKS and YYEKEE (reference sequence). V was clipped by 4 bases and J by 2 bases, with 16 bases between them. CDR3 sequence (DNA): TGTGCCAGCAGCCTACAACCGACACCAGCCTACGAGCAGTACTTC. This gives the protein CASSLQPTPAYEQYF.

V gene TRBV28 combines with J gene TRBJ1-5, with unresolved D. This CDR3 region has 15 residues. V was trimmed by 6 bases and J by 4 bases, leaving 16 bases between them. Looked up from germline, CDR1 is MDHEN and CDR2 is SYDVKM. CDR3 residues: CASRGGSNPNQPQHF. CDR3 sequence (DNA): TGTGCCAGCAGGGGAGGCAGCAATCCAAATCAGCCCCAGCATTTT. Using reference TRBV28 and TRBJ1-5 for the parts outside the CDR3, the full variable domain is DVKVTQSSRYLVKRTGEKVFLECVQDMDHENMFWYRQDPGLGLRLIYFSYDVKMKEKGDIPEGYSVSREKKERFSLILESASTNQTSMYLCASRGGSNPNQPQHFGDGTRLSIL.

The chain carries TRBV3-1 (or the pseudogene TRBV3-2) and TRBJ2-7; 10 nucleotides line up with TRBD2. The J segment lost 12 bases and the V segment lost 3 bases, leaving 11 bases of the junction unmatched. Germline V gives CDR1 LGHDT, CDR2 YNNKEL (reference sequence). This CDR3 is built from 14 residues. In DNA form, the CDR3 reads TGTGCCAGCAGCCAGGGCCCTAGCGGGGGCCGGTGGTACTTC. Translation gives CASSQGPSGGRWYF.

The chain links TRBV24-1 to TRBJ1-2, with a tentative D call TRBD1 (5 bases). There are 17 residues in the CDR3. CDR1 KGHDR and CDR2 SFDVKD come from the germline V gene. Trimming pared 3 bases from V and 3 bases from J, leaving 19 bases between. CDR3 in DNA: TGTGCCACCAGTGATCCTTCTTCGACAGCCCCTCACTATGGCTACACCTTC. It specifies CATSDPSSTAPHYGYTF.

With respect to this clone: At one end the junction does not follow the germline gene, possibly because of a read error. The chain couples TRBV4-1 to TRBJ2-2; D is perhaps TRBD2 (5 bases). The CDR3 loop spans 13 amino acids. Germline CDR1 reads MGHRA; CDR2 reads YSYEKL. The CDR3 loop is CASSQAFTGELFF. For the CDR3, the DNA is TGCGCCAGCAGCCAAGCTTTCACCGGGGAGTTGTTTTTT.

This clone showed up just once. The chain couples TRBV5-6 to TRBJ2-6; TRBD1 aligns across 7 bases. Unmatched junction bases numbered 6, after V lost 4 bases and J lost 2 bases. The CDR3 is 16 amino acids. Germline V gene data show CDR1 as SGHDT and CDR2 as YYEEEE. For the CDR3, the DNA is TGTGCCAGCAGCGGGGACAGAGCACCTGGGGCCAACGTCCTGACTTTC. It encodes CASSGDRAPGANVLTF.

The CDR3 here is CASSPRTGNTGELFF. In DNA, the CDR3 is TGTGCCAGCTCACCACGGACAGGGAACACCGGGGAGCTGTTTTTT. This sequence joins TRBV18 and TRBJ2-2; TRBD1 matches 7 bases. This CDR3 contains 15 residues. The germline gives CDR1 KGHSH, CDR2 LQKENI. With 1 base clipped from V and 1 base from J, the junction kept 0 bases outside the gene matches.

The chain combines TRBV28 with TRBJ2-2, with D possibly being TRBD1 (6 bases). CDR3 length equals 16 residues. Germline V gene lookup returns CDR1 MDHEN and CDR2 SYDVKM. Deletions cut 2 bases from V and 6 bases from J, with 16 bases between. The CDR3 loop is CASSLLIRGTPGELFF. CDR3 bases: TGTGCCAGCAGTTTACTCATCAGGGGAACCCCCGGGGAGCTGTTTTTT.

The CDR3 loop reads CASRRDRGNEQFF. DNA of the CDR3: TGTGCCAGCAGGCGGGACAGGGGCAATGAGCAGTTCTTC. V is TRBV2 and J is TRBJ2-1, with TRBD1 matching over 10 bases. Germline CDR1 SNHLY, CDR2 FYNNEI. This CDR3 has 13 amino acids. With V trimmed by 6 bases and J by 6 bases, 2 bases remained unmatched.

The chain employs TRBV18 and TRBJ2-5; 7 nucleotides agree with TRBD1. Trimming cost V 4 bases and J 1 base; bases outside gene matches: 6. Germline V lookup: CDR1 KGHSH, CDR2 LQKENI. The length of the CDR3 is 15 residues. CDR3 loop: CASSRDRVAQETQYF. Here the CDR3 DNA reads TGTGCCAGCTCACGCGACAGGGTTGCCCAAGAGACCCAGTACTTC.